This T cell receptor beta chain was found in a study of T cells in Graves' hyperthyroidism and ophthalmopathy. This clonotype was detected many times. Antigen specificity is unknown. Germline V gene sequence: CDR1 SGHDT, CDR2 YYEEEE. V lost 3 bases, J lost 12 bases, and 14 bases lay in between. The CDR3 runs to 12 residues. RNA transcripts served as the template for amplifying TCR beta CDR3 regions. TCR CDR3 underwent first-round RT-PCR with the HTBI primer set. TCRdb used MiXCR to reprocess the multiplex PCR reads, holding one entry per CDR3 protein. This sample carries some 300,000 distinct CDR3 sequences, about 14% of them seen once, and the ten largest clones take 7.5% to 8%. Study conclusions and caveats: Blood also contained most expanded thyroid clonotypes above 0.001.

The origin of this receptor is a woman in her 30s with Graves' hyperthyroidism that later progressed to Graves' ophthalmopathy. The sequenced sample was blood. The rearrangement links TRBV5-6 to TRBJ2-3; D is tentatively TRBD1 or TRBD2 (5 bases each). CDR3: CASSSSGPQQYF. The CDR3, as DNA: TGTGCCAGCAGCTCATCGGGACCTCAACAGTATTTT.